Sequencing of this T cell receptor (beta chain) was carried out in a study of breast tumors, draining lymph nodes, adjacent tissues listed by TCRdb under 2016. Notes on the research overall: The study compared TCR beta repertoires across tumor, adjacent nontumor tissue and axillary lymph nodes from breast cancer patients. The study aimed to assess the relationships and possible T-cell exchange between tumor, surrounding tissue and draining lymph node repertoires in human breast cancer.

This clonotype was detected ten times or more. The antigen this receptor binds is unknown. The input lacks base qualities; no much larger clone sits a single base away. Sequencing was performed on an Illumina HiSeq 2000. TCR beta chain libraries were generated through multiplex PCR amplification. The amplified TCR beta chain products were analyzed by high-throughput sequencing. TCRdb applied fastp at Q25 and MiXCR to the public reads, then kept only in-frame beta chains. Every distinct CDR3 protein forms one entry, paired with its most common genes and DNA. For this sample the table gives about 130,000 distinct CDR3 sequences, of which 21% were detected only once. 2% to 2.5% of the sample goes to the ten largest clones. Beyond this particular receptor, the publication reports: The similarity between tumor and nontumor tissue repertoires was significantly greater in luminal-like breast cancer than in basal-like breast cancer. T-cell repertoire diversity in tumors was found to be lower than in lymph nodes but higher than in nontumor tissue, and preferential V and J gene usage was observed. The study presented the conclusion that tumor T cells originate in lymph nodes as consistent with a hypothesis, not as something directly demonstrated. The data were judged consistent with most tumor T cells deriving from the lymph node and then expanding within tumor tissue.

V is reduced by 1 base and J by 3 bases, leaving a spacing of 4 bases between them. The CDR3 goes from the cysteine to the phenylalanine over 12 residues. Only the CDR3 DNA is retained, 36 bases long and in frame from the first base. CDR1 SEHNR and CDR2 FQNEAQ are derived from the germline V gene (reference sequence). The lymph node samples were taken from the axillary draining lymph nodes of breast cancer patients. The chain is assembled from TRBV7-9 and TRBJ2-7, with the D gene not confidently named. This sequence was found in a female donor with breast cancer. Some clones in this sample may be carry-over from other donors' samples. The material sequenced was axillary lymph node tissue. The CDR3 protein is CASSLGVYEQYF. In nucleotides, the sequence is TGTGCCAGCAGCTTAGGTGTCTACGAGCAGTACTTC.